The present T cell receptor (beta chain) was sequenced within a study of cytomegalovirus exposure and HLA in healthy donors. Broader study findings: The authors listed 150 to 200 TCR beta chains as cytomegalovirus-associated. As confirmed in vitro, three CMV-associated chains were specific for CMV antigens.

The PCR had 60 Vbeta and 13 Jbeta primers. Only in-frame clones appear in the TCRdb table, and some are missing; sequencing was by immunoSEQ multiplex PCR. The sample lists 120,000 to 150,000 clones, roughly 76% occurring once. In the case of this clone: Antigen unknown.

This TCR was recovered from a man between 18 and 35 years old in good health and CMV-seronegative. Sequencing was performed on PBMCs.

This chain's CDR3 is CASSEEAGGGTDTQYF. The CDR3 nucleotides are TGTGCCAGCAGTGAAGAGGCGGGGGGAGGCACAGATACGCAGTATTTT. The chain uses TRBV2 and TRBJ2-3; 8 bases are a match to TRBD2. CDR3 size: 16 residues. CDR1 is SNHLY, CDR2 FYNNEI, per germline. V gave up 1 base and J gave up 1 base; unmatched junction bases: 4.